This T cell receptor beta chain was obtained from a study of T cell responses to AZD1222 COVID-19 vaccine. Study-level results: Baseline seropositives among AZD1222 recipients totaled only 6 or 7.

As for this clone: Its specificity is unknown.

Sequencing used immunoSEQ multiplex PCR; TCRdb keeps in-frame clones, though not all of them. The table lists more than 150,000 clones, 94% of them singletons. There are 18 residues in the CDR3. V lost 1 base to trimming and J lost 10 bases, with 23 bases between them. CDR1 is LGHDT, CDR2 YNNKEL, per germline (reference sequence). The clonotype comes from an adult in good health. The sample in question was peripheral blood, obtained on day 0 of AZD1222 vaccination. The gene calls are TRBV3-1 (or the pseudogene TRBV3-2) and TRBJ2-6; maybe TRBD1 (5 bases). This CDR3 is CASSQGTSGRHFVNVLTF. CDR3 coding DNA: TGTGCCAGCAGCCAAGGGACATCCGGCCGGCACTTCGTAAACGTCCTGACTTTC.